This T cell receptor (beta chain) was sequenced in a study of OX40 agonist ivuxolimab in advanced cancers. The overall study: Prior anti-PD-1, anti-PD-L1 or anti-CTLA-4 therapy did not bar entry, and around 39% had some.

Patients with a history of autoimmune disease or on systemic immunosuppression were excluded. Blood samples were obtained at baseline, cycle 4 day 1, and cycle 7 day 1. This clone was seen just once. The table came from immunoSEQ multiplex PCR; TCRdb's copy has only in-frame clones and leaves some out. Seen here are about 77,000 clones, roughly 86% observed once, and the top ten hold around 2.5%. CDR3 length equals 15 residues. Germline CDR1 reads LGHNA; CDR2 reads YNFKEQ. Between the trimmed V and J ends, which lost 0 bases and 9 bases, there was a span of 12 bases. The sequencing used CD4+ or CD8+ T cells sorted from blood, collected in a trial of the OX40 agonist ivuxolimab. This TCR was recovered from an adult with an advanced solid tumor such as melanoma, head and neck, liver or kidney cancer. This sequence joins TRBV4-2 and TRBJ1-6; D not resolved. CDR3 sequence: CASSQEPELGSPLHF. CDR3 bases: TGTGCCAGCAGCCAAGAACCAGAATTGGGTTCACCCCTCCACTTT.